This T cell receptor beta chain was captured by sequencing in a study of Ad26.COV2.S vaccination and SARS-CoV-2 variants. Study-level information: Administration of Ad26.COV2.S was intramuscular, either once or twice 56 days apart.

Points on this clone: Its cognate antigen is unknown.

The assay was immunoSEQ multiplex PCR, and TCRdb's table has in-frame clones only and misses some. Here the sample spans approximately 300,000 clones, about 85% being singletons. There are 14 residues in the CDR3. V dropped 4 bases and J dropped 0 bases, with 8 bases sitting between them. The treatment here: roughly 19 received Ad26.COV2.S at low or high dose, single or two shots; 5 received placebo; per-sample allocation not given. The investigators took samples on day 63 after the first vaccine or placebo injection. Wuhan-strain spike was delivered by a replication-incompetent Ad26 vector. General study points: Marked by substantial breadth, spike-specific CD8+ and CD4+ T cell responses were reportedly seen after vaccination. Participants given vaccine showed non-spike TCR breadth similar to that of placebo recipients.

This rearrangement joins TRBV5-3 to TRBJ1-3; no clear D. TRBV5-3 is an ORF; its function is uncertain. The source of this sequence is a person aged 18-60 years who received the Ad26.COV2.S COVID-19 vaccine or a placebo. Source: peripheral blood, taken in a trial of Ad26.COV2.S vaccine versus placebo. The CDR3 here is CARSVSHSGNTIYF. Written as DNA, the CDR3 is TGTGCCAGAAGCGTATCGCACTCTGGAAACACCATATATTTT.